A single T cell receptor beta chain is shown here with its context. With V trimmed by 3 bases and J by 3 bases, 8 bases remained unmatched. The length of the CDR3 is 15 residues. Germline V gives CDR1 SNHLY, CDR2 FYNNEI. The data are from a study of T cell changes during pregnancy in multiple sclerosis. Sequenced by immunoSEQ multiplex PCR; TCRdb stores in-frame clones only, minus some. Found here are under 40,000 clones, approximately 90% of them singletons; the top ten hold approximately 27%. The J gene is TRBJ2-7, the V gene TRBV2; 7 positions agree with TRBD2. The sequence came from a female donor with multiple sclerosis, enrolled in a pregnancy study. The sample was CD8+ T cells from peripheral blood mononuclear cells, taken before pregnancy. The CDR3 DNA is TGTGCCAGCAGTGAGATGGCGGGAGAGTTCTACGAGCAGTACTTC. Protein sequence: CASSEMAGEFYEQYF.